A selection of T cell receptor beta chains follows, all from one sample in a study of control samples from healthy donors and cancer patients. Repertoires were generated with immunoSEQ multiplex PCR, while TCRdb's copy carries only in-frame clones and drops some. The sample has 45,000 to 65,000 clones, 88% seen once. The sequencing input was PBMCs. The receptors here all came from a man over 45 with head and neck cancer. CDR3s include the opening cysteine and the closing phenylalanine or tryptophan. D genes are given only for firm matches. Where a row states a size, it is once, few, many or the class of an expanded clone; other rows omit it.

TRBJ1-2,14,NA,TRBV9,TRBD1,CASSVNRGSHGYTF,TGTGCCAGCAGCGTAAACAGGGGGTCGCATGGCTACACCTTC
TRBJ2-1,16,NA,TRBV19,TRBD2,CASSPPPGLARNEQFF,TGTGCCAGTAGTCCACCTCCGGGACTAGCGAGGAATGAGCAGTTCTTC
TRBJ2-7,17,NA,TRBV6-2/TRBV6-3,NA,CASSPLGGSGYRYEQYF,TGTGCCAGCAGCCCCCTTGGGGGTAGCGGCTATCGCTACGAGCAGTACTTC
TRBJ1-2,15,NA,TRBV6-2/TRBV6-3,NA,CASSYPTSGYYGYTF,TGTGCCAGCAGTTACCCTACCTCAGGGTACTATGGCTACACCTTC
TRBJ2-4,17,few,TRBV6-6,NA,CASSPRGGDLAKNIQYF,TGTGCCAGCAGTCCCAGGGGGGGCGACCTAGCCAAAAACATTCAGTACTTC
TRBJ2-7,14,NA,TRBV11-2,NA,CASSLGREAYEQYF,TGTGCCAGCAGCTTAGGGAGAGAAGCCTACGAGCAGTACTTC
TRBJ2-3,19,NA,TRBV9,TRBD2,CARRVAGGGLAASTDTQYF,TGCGCCCGCCGCGTAGCGGGGGGGGGACTAGCGGCCAGCACAGATACGCAGTATTTT
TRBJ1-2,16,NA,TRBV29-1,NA,CSVRKMGGMLSYGYTF,TGCAGCGTTCGAAAAATGGGAGGGATGTTGAGCTATGGCTACACCTTC
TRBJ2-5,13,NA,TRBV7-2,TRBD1,CASSYSGGETQYF,TGTGCCAGCAGCTATTCAGGGGGTGAGACCCAGTACTTC
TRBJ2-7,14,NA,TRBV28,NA,CASSNPTTLREQYF,TGTGCCAGCAGTAACCCGACAACCCTAAGAGAGCAGTACTTC
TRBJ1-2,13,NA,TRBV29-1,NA,CSVKRDLNYGYTF,TGCAGCGTTAAACGGGACCTTAACTATGGCTACACCTTC
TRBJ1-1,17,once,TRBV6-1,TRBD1,CASSADRVGVLGTEAFF,TGTGCCAGCAGTGCCGACAGGGTGGGGGTGCTCGGCACTGAAGCTTTCTTT
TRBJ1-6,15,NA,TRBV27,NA,CASSWGGQLNSPLHF,TGTGCCAGCAGTTGGGGCGGACAGCTCAATTCACCCCTCCACTTT
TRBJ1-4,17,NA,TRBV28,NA,CASSLNQGLRSNEKLFF,TGTGCCAGCAGCCTAAACCAGGGGTTGCGAAGTAATGAAAAACTGTTTTTT
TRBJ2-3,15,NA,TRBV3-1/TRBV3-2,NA,CASSPGGGSTDTQYF,TGTGCCAGCAGCCCGGGGGGCGGTAGCACAGATACGCAGTATTTT
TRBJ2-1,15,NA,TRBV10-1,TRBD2,CASSEGTSGTNEQFF,TGCGCCAGCAGTGAAGGGACTAGCGGGACGAATGAGCAGTTCTTC
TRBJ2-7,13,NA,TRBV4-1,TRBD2,CASSQEGEGEQYF,TGCGCCAGCAGCCAAGAGGGGGAGGGCGAGCAGTACTTC
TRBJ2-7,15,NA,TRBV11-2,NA,CASSFTSTLGYEQYF,TGTGCCAGCAGCTTTACCTCCACTCTAGGGTACGAGCAGTACTTC
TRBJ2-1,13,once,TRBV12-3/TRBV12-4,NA,CASSTGFYNEQFF,TGTGCCAGCAGTACAGGGTTTTACAATGAGCAGTTCTTC
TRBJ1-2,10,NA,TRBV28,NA,CASSRDGYTF,TGTGCCAGCAGTCGGGATGGCTACACCTTC
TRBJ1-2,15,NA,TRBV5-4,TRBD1,CASSFQDRGFDGYTF,TGTGCCAGCAGCTTTCAGGACAGGGGATTCGATGGCTACACCTTC
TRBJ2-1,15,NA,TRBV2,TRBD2,CASSYERGGDNEQFF,TGTGCCAGCAGCTATGAGCGGGGGGGTGACAATGAGCAGTTCTTC
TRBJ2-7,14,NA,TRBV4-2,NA,CASSQEGGNYEQYF,TGTGCCAGCAGCCAAGAAGGCGGAAACTACGAGCAGTACTTC
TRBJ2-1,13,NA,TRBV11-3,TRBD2,CASGRDYLNEQFF,TGTGCCAGCGGAAGGGACTACTTGAATGAGCAGTTCTTC
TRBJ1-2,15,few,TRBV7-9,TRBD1,CASSLALRTGAGYTF,TGTGCCAGCAGCTTAGCGCTAAGGACAGGGGCTGGCTACACCTTC
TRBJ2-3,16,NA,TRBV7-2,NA,CASSLGVHSSTDTQYF,TGTGCCAGCAGCTTAGGTGTTCACAGCAGCACAGATACGCAGTATTTT
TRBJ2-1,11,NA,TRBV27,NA,CASGTYNEQFF,TGTGCCAGCGGGACTTACAATGAGCAGTTCTTC
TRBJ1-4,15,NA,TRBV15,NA,CATSSSGGGGEKLFF,TGTGCCACCAGCTCCTCGGGAGGGGGAGGTGAAAAACTGTTTTTT
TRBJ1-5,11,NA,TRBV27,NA,CAPTGLQPQHF,TGTGCCCCTACAGGGTTACAGCCCCAGCATTTT
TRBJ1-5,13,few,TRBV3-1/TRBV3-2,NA,CASSQDPNQPQHF,TGTGCCAGCAGCCAAGATCCGAATCAGCCCCAGCATTTT
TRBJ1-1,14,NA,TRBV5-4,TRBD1,CASSGTAAATEAFF,TGTGCCAGCAGCGGGACAGCGGCCGCGACTGAAGCTTTCTTT
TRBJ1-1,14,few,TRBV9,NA,CASSARTGTTEAFF,TGTGCCAGCAGCGCCCGCACAGGGACCACTGAAGCTTTCTTT
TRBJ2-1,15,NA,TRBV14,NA,CASSQVGGFSVEQFF,TGTGCCAGCAGCCAAGTAGGCGGATTTAGCGTAGAGCAGTTCTTC
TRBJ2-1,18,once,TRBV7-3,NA,CASSPRDTGLGPYNEQFF,TGTGCCAGCAGCCCTCGGGACACCGGCCTGGGCCCCTACAATGAGCAGTTCTTC
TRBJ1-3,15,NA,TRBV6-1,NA,CASSDQDFSGNTIYF,TGTGCCAGCAGTGACCAGGACTTCTCTGGAAACACCATATATTTT
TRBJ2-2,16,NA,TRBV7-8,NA,CASSSNRALNTGELFF,TGTGCCAGCAGCTCAAACAGGGCGCTGAACACCGGGGAGCTGTTTTTT
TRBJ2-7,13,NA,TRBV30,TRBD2,CAWTRLAPYEQYF,TGTGCCTGGACAAGACTAGCGCCCTACGAGCAGTACTTC
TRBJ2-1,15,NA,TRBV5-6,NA,CASSSLAGLYNEQFF,TGTGCCAGCAGCTCCCTGGCAGGACTCTACAATGAGCAGTTCTTC
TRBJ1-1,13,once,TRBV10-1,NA,CASPRGGNTEAFF,TGCGCCAGCCCTCGGGGGGGGAACACTGAAGCTTTCTTT
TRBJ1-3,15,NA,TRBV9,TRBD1,CASSRGTGPGNTIYF,TGTGCCAGCAGCAGAGGGACAGGGCCTGGAAACACCATATATTTT
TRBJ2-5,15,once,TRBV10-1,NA,CASSESAGLQETQYF,TGCGCCAGCAGTGAGTCGGCGGGGCTTCAAGAGACCCAGTACTTC